Below, 9 T cell receptor beta chains from the same sample are listed, as sequenced in a study of blood T cell repertoires in COVID-19. Produced via immunoSEQ multiplex PCR; TCRdb's table is partial and in-frame only. This table holds 95,000 to 130,000 clones, around 80% found once. What was sequenced was peripheral blood. These receptors all come from a man between 65 and 79 years old with active or convalescent COVID-19.

The gene calls are TRBV6-2 or TRBV6-3 and TRBJ2-1; 7 bases agree with TRBD1. There are 12 residues in the CDR3. V lost 0 bases and J lost 16; bases outside the gene matches: 6. In germline, CDR1 is MNHEY, CDR2 SVGEGT. The CDR3 DNA reads TGTGCCAGCAGTTACTCGGGGGACAGAAACTTCTTC. It specifies CASSYSGDRNFF.

The chain couples TRBV4-3 to TRBJ1-5; a possible D gene is TRBD1 (6 bases). CDR1 is LGHNA, CDR2 YSLEER, per germline. V was pared by 0 bases and J by 5 bases, with 11 bases between. The CDR3 runs 15 residues. CDR3 in DNA: TGCGCCAGCAGCCAAGATACAGGGCTTTATCAGCCCCAGCATTTT. Translation gives CASSQDTGLYQPQHF.

This clone showed up just once. CDR3 amino acids: CASSRQGLTSTDTQYF. Written as DNA, the CDR3 is TGCGCCAGCAGCAGGCAGGGTTTGACTAGCACAGATACGCAGTATTTT. The J gene is TRBJ2-3, the V gene TRBV5-1; D may be TRBD1 (5 bases). CDR1 and CDR2 from the germline V gene are SGHRS and YFSETQ. The length of the CDR3 is 16 residues. V lost 4 bases and J 0 bases, leaving 15 bases between the germline ends.

The sample holds one count of this clone. V usage is TRBV11-2 and J usage is TRBJ2-7; 10 nucleotides line up with TRBD1. Germline-derived CDR1 and CDR2 are SGHAT and FQNNGV. This CDR3 region has 14 residues. V lost 4 bases, J lost 2 bases, and 2 bases stayed unmatched. The CDR3 spells CASSSGQGTYEQYF. As DNA, the CDR3 is TGTGCCAGCAGCTCGGGACAGGGGACCTACGAGCAGTACTTC.

This clone appeared a few times. This chain connects TRBV6-5 to TRBJ2-5; possibly TRBD1 for D (6 bases). The CDR3 totals 14 residues. Trimming pared 3 bases from V and 5 bases from J, leaving 13 bases between. The germline V gene encodes CDR1 MNHEY and CDR2 SVGAGI. The DNA for the CDR3 is TGTGCCAGCAGTTATCCAGGGGCAGTGGAGACCCAGTACTTC. Protein sequence: CASSYPGAVETQYF.

This chain connects TRBV19 to TRBJ1-6; perhaps TRBD1 as D (6 bases). Trimming pared 3 bases from V and 0 bases from J, leaving 9 bases between. Germline V gene data show CDR1 as LNHDA and CDR2 as SQIVND (reference sequence). The CDR3 sequence is 16 residues long. The CDR3 DNA sequence: TGTGCCAGTAGTATCCAGGGGAGCTCCTATAATTCACCCCTCCACTTT. It translates to CASSIQGSSYNSPLHF. Full variable domain (remainder filled in from reference TRBV19 and TRBJ1-6): DGGITQSPKYLFRKEGQNVTLSCEQNLNHDAMYWYRQDPGQGLRLIYYSQIVNDFQKGDIAEGYSVSREKKESFPLTVTSAQKNPTAFYLCASSIQGSSYNSPLHFGNGTRLTVT.

This rearrangement joins TRBV6-2 or TRBV6-3 to TRBJ2-3, with TRBD1 matching over 7 bases. Per the germline V gene, CDR1 is MNHEY and CDR2 is SVGEGT. The CDR3 has 14 amino acids. V was pared by 4 bases and J by 2 bases, with 3 bases of the junction left unmatched. As DNA, the CDR3 is TGTGCCAGCAGTTGGACAGGATTCACAGATACGCAGTATTTT. It codes for CASSWTGFTDTQYF.

The genes are TRBV19 and TRBJ1-1, with 8 nucleotides matching TRBD1. Germline assignment: CDR1 LNHDA and CDR2 SQIVND (reference sequence). This CDR3 region has 14 residues. Trimming at V came to 6 bases and at J to 4 bases, leaving 7 bases not matched to a gene. The CDR3 DNA reads TGTGCCAGTAGGATCAGGGGGCGCGGCACTGAAGCTTTCTTT. This sequence encodes CASRIRGRGTEAFF.

The V and J genes are TRBV7-6 and TRBJ2-7, with 8 bases aligning to TRBD1. V lost 3 bases to trimming and J lost 3 bases; unmatched junction nucleotides: 13. Germline CDR1 reads SGHVS; CDR2 reads FNYEAQ. This CDR3 spans 17 amino acids. In DNA, the CDR3 is TGTGCCAGCAGCTTGGCCCCGGCAGGGGGCATCATCTACGAGCAGTACTTC. This translates into CASSLAPAGGIIYEQYF.